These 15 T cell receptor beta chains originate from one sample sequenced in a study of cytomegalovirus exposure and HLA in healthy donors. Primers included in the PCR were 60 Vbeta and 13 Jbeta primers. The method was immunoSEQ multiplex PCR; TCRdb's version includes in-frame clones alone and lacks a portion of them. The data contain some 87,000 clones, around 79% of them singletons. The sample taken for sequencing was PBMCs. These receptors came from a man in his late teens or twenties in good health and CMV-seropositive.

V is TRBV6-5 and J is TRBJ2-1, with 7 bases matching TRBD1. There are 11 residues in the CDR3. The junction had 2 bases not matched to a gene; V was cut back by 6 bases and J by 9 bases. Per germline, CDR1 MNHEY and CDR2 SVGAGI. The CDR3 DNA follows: TGTGCCAGCAGGGGACAGTCTGAGCAGTTCTTC. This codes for CASRGQSEQFF.

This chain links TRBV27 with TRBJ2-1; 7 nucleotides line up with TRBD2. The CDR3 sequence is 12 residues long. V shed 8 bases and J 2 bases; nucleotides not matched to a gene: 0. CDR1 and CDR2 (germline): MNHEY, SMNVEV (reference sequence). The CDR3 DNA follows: TGTGCCAGCGGGAGGGCCTACAATGAGCAGTTCTTC. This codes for CASGRAYNEQFF.

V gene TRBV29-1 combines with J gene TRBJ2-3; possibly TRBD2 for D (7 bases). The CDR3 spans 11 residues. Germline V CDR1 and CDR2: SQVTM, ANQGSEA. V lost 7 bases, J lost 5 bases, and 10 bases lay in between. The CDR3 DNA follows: TGCAGCGGGAGGGGGGGAGATACGCAGTATTTT. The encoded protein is CSGRGGDTQYF.

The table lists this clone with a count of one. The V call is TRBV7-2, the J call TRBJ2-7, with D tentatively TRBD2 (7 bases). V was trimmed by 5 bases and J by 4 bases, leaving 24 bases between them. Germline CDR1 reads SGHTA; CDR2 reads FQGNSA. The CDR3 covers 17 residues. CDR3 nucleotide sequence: TGTGCCAGCAGCCCCAAAGGGGGGGCTAGCGGTGCGTACGAGCAGTACTTC. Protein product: CASSPKGGASGAYEQYF.

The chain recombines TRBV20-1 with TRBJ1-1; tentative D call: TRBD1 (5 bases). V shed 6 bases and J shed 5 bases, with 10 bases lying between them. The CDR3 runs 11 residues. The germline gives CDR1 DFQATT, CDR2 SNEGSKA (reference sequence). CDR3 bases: TGCAGTGCCTGGCAGGGTACTGAAGCTTTCTTT. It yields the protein CSAWQGTEAFF.

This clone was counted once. CDR3 nucleotide sequence: TGTGCCAGCAGCTTCCGTTTTGAGGCCCAGCATTTT. Encoded protein: CASSFRFEAQHF. The chain joins TRBV5-6 to TRBJ1-5, with D unresolved. The CDR3 runs 12 residues. From germline, CDR1 is SGHDT and CDR2 YYEEEE. V was clipped by 2 bases and J by 11 bases, with 11 bases between them.

The CDR3 reads CASSQEIGGRPGDTQYF. CDR3 nucleotides: TGCGCCAGCAGCCAAGAAATAGGCGGGAGGCCTGGAGATACGCAGTATTTT. This chain uses TRBV4-1 with TRBJ2-3, with 8 bases identical to TRBD2. Germline V gives CDR1 MGHRA, CDR2 YSYEKL. This CDR3 is built from 17 residues. The ends lost 0 bases at V and 5 bases at J; junction bases unmatched: 10.

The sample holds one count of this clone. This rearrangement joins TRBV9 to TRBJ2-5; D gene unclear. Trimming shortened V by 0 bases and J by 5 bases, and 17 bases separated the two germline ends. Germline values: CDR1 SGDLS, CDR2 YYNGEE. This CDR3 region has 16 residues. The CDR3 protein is CASSVVPRLSAETQYF. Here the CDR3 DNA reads TGTGCCAGCAGCGTAGTCCCACGCCTATCCGCGGAGACCCAGTACTTC.

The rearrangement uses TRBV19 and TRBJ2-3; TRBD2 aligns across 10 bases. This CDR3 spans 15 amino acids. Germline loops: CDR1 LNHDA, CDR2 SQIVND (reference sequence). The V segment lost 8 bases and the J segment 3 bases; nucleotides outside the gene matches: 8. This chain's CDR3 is CASRPGLAITDTQYF. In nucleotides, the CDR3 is TGTGCCAGTCGACCGGGACTAGCGATAACAGATACGCAGTATTTT.

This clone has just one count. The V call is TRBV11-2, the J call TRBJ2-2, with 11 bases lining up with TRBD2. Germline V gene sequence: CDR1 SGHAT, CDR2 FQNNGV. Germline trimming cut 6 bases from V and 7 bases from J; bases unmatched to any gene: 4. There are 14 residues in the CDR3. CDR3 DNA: TGTGCCAGCAGACCTCTAGCGGGAGGCGGGGAGCTGTTTTTT. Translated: CASRPLAGGGELFF.

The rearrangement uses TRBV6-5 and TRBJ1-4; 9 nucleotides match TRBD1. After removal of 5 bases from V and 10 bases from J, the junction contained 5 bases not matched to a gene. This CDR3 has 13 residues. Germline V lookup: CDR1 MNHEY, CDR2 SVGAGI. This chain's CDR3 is CASSGTGPGKLFF. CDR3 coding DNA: TGTGCCAGCAGTGGGACAGGGCCAGGAAAACTGTTTTTT.

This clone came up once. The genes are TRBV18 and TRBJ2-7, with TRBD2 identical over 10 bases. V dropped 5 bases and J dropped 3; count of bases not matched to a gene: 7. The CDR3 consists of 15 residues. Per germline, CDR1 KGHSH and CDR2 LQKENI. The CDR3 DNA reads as TGTGCCAGCTCAATCGGGACTAGCGAATTCTACGAGCAGTACTTC. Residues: CASSIGTSEFYEQYF.

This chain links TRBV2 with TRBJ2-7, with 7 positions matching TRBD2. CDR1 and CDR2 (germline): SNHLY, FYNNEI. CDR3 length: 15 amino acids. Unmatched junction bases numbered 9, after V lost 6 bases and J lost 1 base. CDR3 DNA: TGTGCCAGCAGACCCAGCCCTAGCGGTTCCTACGAGCAGTACTTC. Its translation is CASRPSPSGSYEQYF. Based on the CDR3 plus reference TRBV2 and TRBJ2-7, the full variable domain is EPEVTQTPSHQVTQMGQEVILRCVPISNHLYFYWYRQILGQKVEFLVSFYNNEISEKSEIFDDQFSVERPDGSNFTLKIRSTKLEDSAMYFCASRPSPSGSYEQYFGPGTRLTVT.

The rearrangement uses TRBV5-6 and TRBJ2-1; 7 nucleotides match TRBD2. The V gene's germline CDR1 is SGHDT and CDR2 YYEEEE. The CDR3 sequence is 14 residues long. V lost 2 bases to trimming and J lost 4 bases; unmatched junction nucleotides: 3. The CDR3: CASSLTSEYNEQFF. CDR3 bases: TGTGCCAGCAGCTTAACTAGCGAATACAATGAGCAGTTCTTC.

CDR3 in DNA: TGTGCCAGCTCACTCCCTTCAACAGATAGCTATGGCTACACCTTC. Translated, it gives CASSLPSTDSYGYTF. The chain couples TRBV18 to TRBJ1-2; the D is unclear. This CDR3 has 15 residues. The V and J ends lost 4 bases and 4 bases respectively, with 16 bases between them. Germline values: CDR1 KGHSH, CDR2 LQKENI.